This T cell receptor (beta chain) was recovered during a study of PD-1 blockade in classical Hodgkin lymphoma. Study results and caveats: The origin of the repertoire differences remains undefined, with disease activity or prior therapy as possible causes. There was a significant rise in CD4+ TCR diversity by C4D1, with no such rise for CD8+.

Exposure to brentuximab vedotin varied, and each patient had relapsed following autologous stem cell transplantation. This CDR3 contains 15 residues. V lost 6 bases, J lost 0 bases, and 12 bases lay in between. Germline values: CDR1 SGHVS, CDR2 FQNEAQ. Notes on this clone: Antigen specificity is unknown.

TCRdb keeps only in-frame clones here, not all; method: immunoSEQ multiplex PCR. The sample carries nearly 25,000 clones, more than 75% recorded once. The sequence came from a human donor with classical Hodgkin lymphoma. The chain uses TRBV7-8 and TRBJ1-3; no firm D call. The material was peripheral blood mononuclear cells (PBMCs), obtained at baseline. The CDR3 DNA sequence: TGTGCCAGCAGAAAAGGGATCTACTCTGGAAACACCATATATTTT. Translation: CASRKGIYSGNTIYF. The variable domain in full, with the rest retrieved from reference TRBV7-8 and TRBJ1-3, is GAGVSQSPRYKVAKRGQDVALRCDPISGHVSLFWYQQALGQGPEFLTYFQNEAQLDKSGLPSDRFFAERPEGSVSTLKIQRTQQEDSAVYLCASRKGIYSGNTIYFGEGSWLTVV.